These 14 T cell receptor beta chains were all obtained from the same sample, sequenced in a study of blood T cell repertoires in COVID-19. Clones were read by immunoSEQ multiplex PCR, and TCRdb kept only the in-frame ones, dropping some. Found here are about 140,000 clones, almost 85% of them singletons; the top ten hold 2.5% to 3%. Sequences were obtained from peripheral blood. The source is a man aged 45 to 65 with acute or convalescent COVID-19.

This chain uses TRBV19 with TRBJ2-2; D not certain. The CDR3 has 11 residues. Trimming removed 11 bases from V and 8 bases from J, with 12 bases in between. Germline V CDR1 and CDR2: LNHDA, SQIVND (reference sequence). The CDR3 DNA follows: TGTGCCGCGGAAAGCTGGGGGGAGCTGTTTTTT. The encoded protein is CAAESWGELFF.

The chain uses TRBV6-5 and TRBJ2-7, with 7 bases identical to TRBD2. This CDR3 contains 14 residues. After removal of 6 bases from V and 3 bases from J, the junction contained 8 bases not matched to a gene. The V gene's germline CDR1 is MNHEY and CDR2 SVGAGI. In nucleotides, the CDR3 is TGTGCCAGCAGGACAACAGCGGGACTCTACGAGCAGTACTTC. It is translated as CASRTTAGLYEQYF.

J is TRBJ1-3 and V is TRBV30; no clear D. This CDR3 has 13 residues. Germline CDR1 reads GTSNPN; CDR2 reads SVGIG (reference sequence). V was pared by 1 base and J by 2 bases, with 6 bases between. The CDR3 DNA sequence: TGTGCCTGGAGTGGTGTCGCTGGAAACACCATATATTTT. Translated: CAWSGVAGNTIYF. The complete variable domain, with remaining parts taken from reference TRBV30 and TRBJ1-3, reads SQTIHQWPATLVQPVGSPLSLECTVEGTSNPNLYWYRQAAGRGLQLLFYSVGIGQISSEVPQNLSASRPQDRQFILSSKKLLLSDSGFYLCAWSGVAGNTIYFGEGSWLTVV.

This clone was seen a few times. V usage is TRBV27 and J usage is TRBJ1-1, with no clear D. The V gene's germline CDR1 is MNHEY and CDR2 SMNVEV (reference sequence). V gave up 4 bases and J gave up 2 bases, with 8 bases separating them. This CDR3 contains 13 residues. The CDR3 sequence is CASSSGGNTEAFF. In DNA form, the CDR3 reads TGTGCCAGCAGTTCAGGAGGTAACACTGAAGCTTTCTTT.

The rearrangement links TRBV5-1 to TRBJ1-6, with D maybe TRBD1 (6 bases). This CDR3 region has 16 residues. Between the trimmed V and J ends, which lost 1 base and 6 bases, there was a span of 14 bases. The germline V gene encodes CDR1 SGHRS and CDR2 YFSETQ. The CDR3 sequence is CASSLNLGGRNSPLHF. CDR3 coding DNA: TGCGCCAGCAGCTTGAATCTCGGGGGGCGTAATTCACCCCTCCACTTT. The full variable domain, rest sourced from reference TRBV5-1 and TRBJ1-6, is KAGVTQTPRYLIKTRGQQVTLSCSPISGHRSVSWYQQTPGQGLQFLFEYFSETQRNKGNFPGRFSGRQFSNSRSEMNVSTLELGDSALYLCASSLNLGGRNSPLHFGNGTRLTVT.

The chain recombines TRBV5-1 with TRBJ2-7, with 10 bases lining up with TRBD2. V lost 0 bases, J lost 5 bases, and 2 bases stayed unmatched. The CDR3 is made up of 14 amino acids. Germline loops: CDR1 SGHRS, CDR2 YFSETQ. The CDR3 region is CASSLGTSGNEQYF. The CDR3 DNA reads TGCGCCAGCAGCTTGGGGACTAGCGGAAACGAGCAGTACTTC. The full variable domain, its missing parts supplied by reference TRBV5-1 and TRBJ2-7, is KAGVTQTPRYLIKTRGQQVTLSCSPISGHRSVSWYQQTPGQGLQFLFEYFSETQRNKGNFPGRFSGRQFSNSRSEMNVSTLELGDSALYLCASSLGTSGNEQYFGPGTRLTVT.

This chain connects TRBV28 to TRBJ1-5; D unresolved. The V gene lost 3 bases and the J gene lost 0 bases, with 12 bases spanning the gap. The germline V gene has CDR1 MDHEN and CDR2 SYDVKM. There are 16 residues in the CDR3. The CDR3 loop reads CASSLAARYSNQPQHF. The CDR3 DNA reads TGTGCCAGCAGTTTGGCGGCAAGGTATAGCAATCAGCCCCAGCATTTT.

This CDR3 is CASSPGTATYNEQFF. As DNA, the CDR3 is TGTGCCAGCTCACCAGGGACAGCCACCTACAATGAGCAGTTCTTC. This chain uses TRBV18 with TRBJ2-1; 7 nucleotides match TRBD1. Germline V lookup: CDR1 KGHSH, CDR2 LQKENI. This CDR3 has 15 residues. The junction had 3 bases not matched to a gene; V was cut back by 2 bases and J by 2 bases.

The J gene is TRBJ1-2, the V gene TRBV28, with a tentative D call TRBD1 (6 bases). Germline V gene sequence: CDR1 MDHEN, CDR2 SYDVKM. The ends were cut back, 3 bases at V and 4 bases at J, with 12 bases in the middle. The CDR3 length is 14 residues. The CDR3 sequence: CASSFRGEVYGYTF. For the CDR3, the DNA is TGTGCCAGCAGTTTCAGGGGTGAGGTCTATGGCTACACCTTC.

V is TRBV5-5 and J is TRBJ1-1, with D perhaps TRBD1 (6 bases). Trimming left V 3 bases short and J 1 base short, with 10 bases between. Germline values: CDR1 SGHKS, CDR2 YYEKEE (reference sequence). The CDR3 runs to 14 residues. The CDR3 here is CASSSGQGNTEAFF. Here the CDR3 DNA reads TGTGCCAGCAGCTCGGGACAAGGGAACACTGAAGCTTTCTTT.

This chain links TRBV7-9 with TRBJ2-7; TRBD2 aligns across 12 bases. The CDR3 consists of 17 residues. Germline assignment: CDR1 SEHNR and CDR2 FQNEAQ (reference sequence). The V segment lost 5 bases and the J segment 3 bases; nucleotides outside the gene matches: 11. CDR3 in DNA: TGTGCCAGCAGCCTGCGGTCGGGACTAGCGGGCAGCTACGAGCAGTACTTC. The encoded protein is CASSLRSGLAGSYEQYF. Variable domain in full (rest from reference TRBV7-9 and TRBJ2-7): DTGVSQNPRHKITKRGQNVTFRCDPISEHNRLYWYRQTLGQGPEFLTYFQNEAQLEKSRLLSDRFSAERPKGSFSTLEIQRTEQGDSAMYLCASSLRSGLAGSYEQYFGPGTRLTVT.

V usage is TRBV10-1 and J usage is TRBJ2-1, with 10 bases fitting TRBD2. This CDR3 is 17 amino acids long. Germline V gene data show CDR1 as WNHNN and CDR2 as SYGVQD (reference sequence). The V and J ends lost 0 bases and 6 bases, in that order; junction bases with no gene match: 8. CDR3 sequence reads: CASSESGLAGATNEQFF. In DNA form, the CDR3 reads TGCGCCAGCAGTGAGTCGGGGCTAGCGGGAGCTACCAATGAGCAGTTCTTC.

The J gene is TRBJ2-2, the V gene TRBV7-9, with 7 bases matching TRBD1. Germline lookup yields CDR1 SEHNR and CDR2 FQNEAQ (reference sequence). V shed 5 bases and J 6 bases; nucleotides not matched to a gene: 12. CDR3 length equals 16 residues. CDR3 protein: CASSTRDSQGSGELFF. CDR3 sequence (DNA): TGTGCCAGCAGCACCCGGGACAGCCAAGGATCCGGGGAGCTGTTTTTT.

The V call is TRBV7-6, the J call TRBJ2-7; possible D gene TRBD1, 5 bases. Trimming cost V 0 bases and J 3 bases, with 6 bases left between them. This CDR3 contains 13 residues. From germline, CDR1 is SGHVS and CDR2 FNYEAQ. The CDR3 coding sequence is TGTGCCAGCAGCTTAGCGGGGCTCTACGAGCAGTACTTC. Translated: CASSLAGLYEQYF.